A single sample gave rise to the 25 T cell receptor beta chains below, sequenced in a study of beta chain features in type 1 diabetes. Whole-study results and caveats: Patients with Type 1 diabetes showed moderately but significantly shorter TCRB CDR3s in all four CD4+ subsets.

Expressed TCRB transcripts got sequenced, as all isolated RNA was reverse transcribed. Produced via immunoSEQ multiplex PCR; TCRdb's table is partial and in-frame only. The sample lists hundreds of thousands of clones, roughly an eighth occurring once. These TCRs are of unknown antigen specificity. The source material was naive CD4+ T cells from blood. Receptors were obtained from a man between 18 and 35 years old with type 1 diabetes.

This sequence joins TRBV5-4 and TRBJ2-4; maybe TRBD2 (5 bases). Germline V CDR1 and CDR2: SGHNT, YYREEE (reference sequence). There are 14 residues in the CDR3. Between the trimmed V and J ends, which lost 0 bases and 9 bases, there was a span of 13 bases. CDR3 region: CASSLGLQAGIQYF. The CDR3 nucleotides are TGTGCCAGCAGCTTGGGGTTGCAGGCGGGCATTCAGTACTTC.

This clone was observed a handful of times. The chain uses TRBV7-2 and TRBJ2-3, with D unclear. V lost 5 bases and J 4 bases, leaving 7 bases between the germline ends. Germline lookup yields CDR1 SGHTA and CDR2 FQGNSA. The CDR3 loop spans 12 amino acids. The CDR3 nucleotides are TGTGCCAGCAGCCCCGTAGCAGATACGCAGTATTTT. Residues: CASSPVADTQYF.

The V and J genes are TRBV7-9 and TRBJ1-1; the match to TRBD1 covers 9 bases. The CDR3 extends over 15 amino acids. Germline V gene lookup returns CDR1 SEHNR and CDR2 FQNEAQ (reference sequence). The V and J ends lost 8 bases and 2 bases, in that order; junction bases with no gene match: 9. The CDR3, as DNA: TGTGCCAGCTTGGGGGACAGGGTAACTAACACTGAAGCTTTCTTT. As protein: CASLGDRVTNTEAFF. Full variable domain (missing parts from reference TRBV7-9 and TRBJ1-1): DTGVSQNPRHKITKRGQNVTFRCDPISEHNRLYWYRQTLGQGPEFLTYFQNEAQLEKSRLLSDRFSAERPKGSFSTLEIQRTEQGDSAMYLCASLGDRVTNTEAFFGQGTRLTVV.

This chain uses TRBV7-6 with TRBJ2-7; 8 nucleotides align to TRBD1. J was trimmed by 3 bases and V by 5 bases; bases with no gene match: 15. The CDR3 totals 17 residues. The germline V gene encodes CDR1 SGHVS and CDR2 FNYEAQ. The CDR3 sequence is CASSPTPPGQVRYEQYF. CDR3 in DNA: TGTGCCAGCAGCCCAACACCCCCGGGACAGGTTCGCTACGAGCAGTACTTC.

The chain carries TRBV28 and TRBJ2-5; 7 nucleotides line up with TRBD2. Germline values: CDR1 MDHEN, CDR2 SYDVKM. The CDR3 runs 13 residues. J lost 3 bases, V lost 6 bases, and 4 bases had no gene match. CDR3 bases: TGTGCCAGCAGGAGCGGGGCTGAAGAGACCCAGTACTTC. Translated, it gives CASRSGAEETQYF. Combining the CDR3 with reference TRBV28 and TRBJ2-5 gives the whole variable domain DVKVTQSSRYLVKRTGEKVFLECVQDMDHENMFWYRQDPGLGLRLIYFSYDVKMKEKGDIPEGYSVSREKKERFSLILESASTNQTSMYLCASRSGAEETQYFGPGTRLLVL.

This chain connects TRBV30 to TRBJ2-1; 7 bases fit TRBD2. V lost 0 bases, J lost 6 bases, and 8 bases stayed unmatched. From germline, CDR1 is GTSNPN and CDR2 SVGIG (reference sequence). The CDR3 is 15 residues long. Here the CDR3 reads CAWSVGLGLPNEQFF. CDR3 in DNA: TGTGCCTGGAGTGTTGGTCTGGGACTACCCAATGAGCAGTTCTTC.

V and J are TRBV5-1 and TRBJ1-1, with D unclear. The V end was cut by 1 base, the J end by 1 base, with 14 bases between. From germline, CDR1 is SGHRS and CDR2 YFSETQ. The CDR3 spans 16 residues. Written as DNA, the CDR3 is TGCGCCAGCAGCTTGAGGGAGGGCGGATGGAACACTGAAGCTTTCTTT. It codes for CASSLREGGWNTEAFF.

This clone has only a few counts. The V call is TRBV30, the J call TRBJ2-3; 10 positions match TRBD2. The CDR3 has 16 amino acids. Germline CDR1 GTSNPN, CDR2 SVGIG (reference sequence). The J segment lost 3 bases and the V segment lost 0 bases, leaving 6 bases of the junction unmatched. The CDR3 bases are TGTGCCTGGAGTGTGAAAAGCGGGGGGGCAACAGATACGCAGTATTTT. Its translation is CAWSVKSGGATDTQYF.

This clone was detected only a few times. The chain carries TRBV30 and TRBJ1-4; D is undetermined. V was cut by 3 bases and J by 5 bases, with 7 bases left in between. Germline values: CDR1 GTSNPN, CDR2 SVGIG (reference sequence). The CDR3 loop spans 12 amino acids. The CDR3 DNA reads TGTGCCTGGAGGAGAGGGAATGAAAAACTGTTTTTT. Its translation: CAWRRGNEKLFF.

The rearrangement uses TRBV27 and TRBJ2-6; the D call may be TRBD1 or TRBD2 (5 bases each). V was pared by 2 bases and J by 3 bases, with 14 bases between. From germline, CDR1 is MNHEY and CDR2 SMNVEV (reference sequence). This CDR3 contains 17 residues. CDR3 bases: TGTGCCAGCAGTTTAAATGGGTGGGGGAGTGGGGCCAACGTCCTGACTTTC. This sequence encodes CASSLNGWGSGANVLTF.

In its sample, this clone was seen a few times. The rearrangement links TRBV6-5 to TRBJ2-7; no definite D call. Per germline, CDR1 MNHEY and CDR2 SVGAGI. The CDR3 extends over 14 amino acids. V was trimmed by 0 bases and J by 2 bases, leaving 8 bases between them. In DNA form, the CDR3 reads TGTGCCAGCAGTTACTCTGGGGTTCCCTACGAGCAGTACTTC. Translated: CASSYSGVPYEQYF.

The rearrangement joins TRBV4-1 to TRBJ2-7; the D is unclear. Per germline, CDR1 MGHRA and CDR2 YSYEKL. This CDR3 region has 14 residues. V shed 4 bases and J shed 1 base, with 11 bases lying between them. In DNA form, the CDR3 reads TGCGCCAGCAGCCGCTTAGCAGAATCCTACGAGCAGTACTTC. Translating gives CASSRLAESYEQYF.

The table lists this clone with a few counts. This chain uses TRBV30 with TRBJ2-7; no reliable D call. The V gene's germline CDR1 is GTSNPN and CDR2 SVGIG (reference sequence). The CDR3 loop spans 12 amino acids. V dropped 3 bases and J dropped 9 bases, with 15 bases sitting between them. CDR3 residues: CAWSGDGVRQYF. For the CDR3, the DNA is TGTGCCTGGAGCGGTGACGGAGTGAGGCAGTACTTC.

This clone was seen a handful of times. V gene TRBV30 combines with J gene TRBJ1-5, with D hard to call. From germline, CDR1 is GTSNPN and CDR2 SVGIG (reference sequence). V was pared by 1 base and J by 3 bases, with 7 bases between. CDR3 length: 13 amino acids. The chain's CDR3 is CAWSASFNQPQHF. The DNA for the CDR3 is TGTGCCTGGAGTGCAAGTTTCAATCAGCCCCAGCATTTT.

On this clone itself: At one end the junction does not follow the germline gene, possibly because of a read error. The chain couples TRBV7-7 to TRBJ2-1; TRBD2 might be the D (6 bases). CDR3 length equals 13 residues. Per the germline V gene, CDR1 is SSHAT and CDR2 is FNYEAQ (reference sequence). The CDR3 protein is CASSLARDGEQFF. CDR3 DNA: TGTGCTAGCAGCTTAGCGCGGGACGGGGAGCAGTTCTTC.

This sequence joins TRBV29-1 and TRBJ2-3; D might be TRBD1 (6 bases). The CDR3 length is 15 residues. V lost 0 bases, J lost 1 base, and 11 bases lay in between. Germline CDR1 SQVTM, CDR2 ANQGSEA. The CDR3 sequence is CSVEDRRTGTDTQYF. The CDR3 coding sequence is TGCAGCGTTGAAGATCGCAGGACAGGCACAGATACGCAGTATTTT.

This chain uses TRBV29-1 with TRBJ2-5; D remains unclear. V was clipped by 2 bases and J by 1 base, with 8 bases between them. CDR1 SQVTM and CDR2 ANQGSEA come from the germline V gene. The CDR3 has 13 residues. The CDR3, as DNA: TGCAGCGTTGAATTGATACTCCAAGAGACCCAGTACTTC. Amino acid sequence: CSVELILQETQYF. The complete variable domain, with remaining parts taken from reference TRBV29-1 and TRBJ2-5, reads SAVISQKPSRDICQRGTSLTIQCQVDSQVTMMFWYRQQPGQSLTLIATANQGSEATYESGFVIDKFPISRPNLTFSTLTVSNMSPEDSSIYLCSVELILQETQYFGPGTRLLVL.

The V call is TRBV30, the J call TRBJ2-7, with a weak D call TRBD1 (6 bases). In germline, CDR1 is GTSNPN, CDR2 SVGIG (reference sequence). This CDR3 comprises 12 residues. V lost 4 bases and J lost 9, with 16 bases in between. The CDR3 bases are TGTGCCTGGAAGGAGGACACACAGGGGCAGTACTTC. As protein: CAWKEDTQGQYF.

CDR3 sequence: CASSLGYTSGRAQETQYF. The CDR3 nucleotides are TGCGCCAGCAGCTTGGGGTACACTAGCGGGAGGGCACAAGAGACCCAGTACTTC. The rearrangement links TRBV5-1 to TRBJ2-5; TRBD2 aligns across 13 bases. Germline V gene sequence: CDR1 SGHRS, CDR2 YFSETQ. The CDR3 contains 18 residues. J lost 2 bases, V lost 0 bases, and 7 bases had no gene match.

This clone was found a few times. The chain employs TRBV28 and TRBJ2-1; no firm D call. V lost 4 bases and J 7 bases, leaving 8 bases between the germline ends. Germline V gene sequence: CDR1 MDHEN, CDR2 SYDVKM. The CDR3 has 12 amino acids. DNA of the CDR3: TGTGCCAGCAGTTATGGGGTAAATGAGCAGTTCTTC. Its protein is CASSYGVNEQFF.

This clone was counted a few times. V usage is TRBV6-6 and J usage is TRBJ2-3; 8 bases align to TRBD2. Losses at the gene ends were 6 bases for V and 6 bases for J; bases not matched to a gene: 8. Germline V CDR1 and CDR2: MNHNY, SVGAGI (reference sequence). The CDR3 has 14 residues. CDR3 sequence: CASSPSGGLDTQYF. The CDR3 DNA reads as TGTGCCAGCAGCCCCAGCGGGGGTCTCGATACGCAGTATTTT.

This clone was detected a few times. The chain employs TRBV7-2 and TRBJ1-1, with 9 bases matching TRBD1. Trimming took 2 bases from V and 4 from J; bases not matched to a gene: 5. The CDR3 covers 15 residues. CDR1 and CDR2 from the germline V gene are SGHTA and FQGNSA. Here the CDR3 reads CASSLPGQGRTEAFF. The CDR3 bases are TGTGCCAGCAGCTTACCGGGACAGGGCCGCACTGAAGCTTTCTTT.

In its sample, this clone was seen a few times. V usage is TRBV29-1 and J usage is TRBJ1-1; possibly TRBD1 for D (5 bases). The germline V gene encodes CDR1 SQVTM and CDR2 ANQGSEA. The CDR3 has 13 residues. V was pared by 6 bases and J by 4 bases, with 15 bases between. CDR3 sequence (DNA): TGCAGCGTAGGGACCCGGCCAACCACTGAAGCTTTCTTT. Residues: CSVGTRPTTEAFF.

This clone was detected only a few times. The chain has TRBV5-1 and TRBJ1-1; TRBD1 might be the D (5 bases). CDR3 length: 14 residues. V lost 3 bases and J lost 1, with 10 bases in between. From germline, CDR1 is SGHRS and CDR2 YFSETQ. The CDR3 spells CASSSDTGNTEAFF. CDR3 nucleotide sequence: TGCGCCAGCAGCTCTGATACAGGGAACACTGAAGCTTTCTTT.

With regard to this clone: The junction differs from germline at one of its ends, possibly a read error. In DNA, the CDR3 is TGCAGCATTGATCAGGGAGATACGCAGTATTTT. This gives the protein CSIDQGDTQYF. The rearrangement links TRBV29-1 to TRBJ2-3; a possible D gene is TRBD1 (5 bases). Germline V gives CDR1 SQVTM, CDR2 ANQGSEA. The CDR3 is 11 amino acids.